This T cell receptor beta chain stems from a study of glioma-infiltrating T cells after dendritic cell vaccination. Generated by immunoSEQ multiplex PCR, the TCRdb table keeps only in-frame clones and is missing some. The table has 85,000 to 100,000 clones, approximately 78% seen once; the top ten hold approximately 2.1%. Documented time point: after dendritic cell vaccination, including at tumor progression/relapse. Germline CDR1 MNHEY, CDR2 SVGAGI. Trimming cost V 6 bases and J 3 bases; bases outside gene matches: 4. CDR3 length equals 14 residues. This TCR came from a human donor with glioblastoma. Sequenced material: blood, taken after dendritic cell vaccination. The rearrangement links TRBV6-5 to TRBJ1-3; 8 bases fit TRBD1. The CDR3 is CASRPDRVGNTIYF. CDR3 coding DNA: TGTGCCAGCAGACCGGACAGGGTTGGAAACACCATATATTTT.